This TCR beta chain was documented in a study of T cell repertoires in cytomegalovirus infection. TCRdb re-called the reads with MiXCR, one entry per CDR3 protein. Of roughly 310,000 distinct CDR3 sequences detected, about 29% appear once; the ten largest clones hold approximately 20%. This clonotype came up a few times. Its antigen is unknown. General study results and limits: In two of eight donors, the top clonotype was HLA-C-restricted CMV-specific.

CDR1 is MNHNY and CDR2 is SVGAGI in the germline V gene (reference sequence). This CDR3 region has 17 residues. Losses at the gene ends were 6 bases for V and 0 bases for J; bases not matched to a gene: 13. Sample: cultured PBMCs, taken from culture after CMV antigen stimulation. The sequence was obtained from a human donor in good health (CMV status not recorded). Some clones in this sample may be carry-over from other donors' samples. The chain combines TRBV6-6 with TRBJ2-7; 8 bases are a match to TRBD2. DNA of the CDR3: TGTGCCAGCAGACCACCTCTCACTAGCGGTGGCTCCTACGAGCAGTACTTC. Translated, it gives CASRPPLTSGGSYEQYF.